This TCR beta chain derives from a study of shared clonotypes between healthy human individuals. Only in-frame clones appear in the TCRdb table, and some are missing; sequencing was by immunoSEQ multiplex PCR. The sample contains over a million clones, approximately 98% of which appear only once. The trim removed 6 bases at V and 6 bases at J, leaving 4 bases unmatched. Germline-derived CDR1 and CDR2 are KGHSH and LQKENI. The CDR3 has 14 residues. This clonotype was sampled from a man aged 25 to 40 in good health. The chain has TRBV18 and TRBJ2-7; 14 bases are shared with TRBD2. The specimen was naive CD4+ T cells sorted from blood. The subset denotes: CD45RA+ positively selected. The CDR3 bases are TGTGCCAGCTCCCCGGGACTAGCGGGAGTCGAGCAGTACTTC. This gives the protein CASSPGLAGVEQYF. Together with reference TRBV18 and TRBJ2-7, the CDR3 gives the full variable domain: NAGVMQNPRHLVRRRGQEARLRCSPMKGHSHVYWYRQLPEEGLKFMVYLQKENIIDESGMPKERFSAEFPKEGPSILRIQQVVRGDSAAYFCASSPGLAGVEQYFGPGTRLTVT.